Below are 26 T cell receptor beta chains sequenced from a single sample in a study of blood T cell repertoires in COVID-19. TCRdb's table, derived via immunoSEQ multiplex PCR, lists solely in-frame clones and lacks some. Among around 60,000 clones listed, 85% to 90% were seen once. Material: peripheral blood. Receptor source: a woman aged 55-69 years with COVID-19, enrolled during active disease.

The chain links TRBV15 to TRBJ1-1, with D possibly TRBD1 on 6 matching bases. This CDR3 has 14 residues. Trimming stripped 4 bases from V and 1 base from J, with 10 bases between. Germline values: CDR1 LNHNV, CDR2 YYDKDF (reference sequence). CDR3 sequence reads: CATSKGTTNTEAFF. The CDR3 DNA follows: TGTGCCACCAGCAAAGGGACAACGAACACTGAAGCTTTCTTT.

The chain joins TRBV6-5 to TRBJ2-2, with 13 positions matching TRBD2. Looked up from germline, CDR1 is MNHEY and CDR2 is SVGAGI. The J segment lost 13 bases and the V segment lost 6 bases, leaving 11 bases of the junction unmatched. This CDR3 is 15 amino acids long. The DNA of the CDR3 is TGTGCCAGCAGCCGCGGACTAGCGGGAGTCGGTAGGCTGTTTTTT. Translation gives CASSRGLAGVGRLFF.

This chain connects TRBV7-2 to TRBJ2-5; possibly TRBD2 for D (6 bases). There are 15 residues in the CDR3. Germline values: CDR1 SGHTA, CDR2 FQGNSA. V was shortened by 5 bases and J by 4 bases, with 17 bases between the two germline ends. The CDR3 protein is CASSAPGLLPETQYF. The CDR3 bases are TGTGCCAGCAGCGCCCCGGGACTTCTCCCAGAGACCCAGTACTTC.

This chain joins TRBV24-1 and TRBJ1-5; 9 bases fit TRBD1. Per the germline V gene, CDR1 is KGHDR and CDR2 is SFDVKD. After removal of 9 bases from V and 4 bases from J, the junction contained 3 bases not matched to a gene. This CDR3 is 13 amino acids long. The CDR3 loop reads CATQGQGNQPQHF. CDR3 in DNA: TGTGCCACCCAGGGACAGGGAAATCAGCCCCAGCATTTT.

The chain links TRBV11-3 to TRBJ1-2; TRBD1 matches 10 bases. This CDR3 has 14 residues. Germline V lookup: CDR1 SGHNT, CDR2 YENEEA. J was trimmed by 7 bases and V by 5 bases; bases with no gene match: 7. CDR3 region: CASSLGQGVAGYTF. CDR3 nucleotide sequence: TGTGCCAGCAGCCTCGGACAGGGGGTAGCTGGCTACACCTTC.

The rearrangement uses TRBV27 and TRBJ1-1; possibly TRBD1 for D (6 bases). Per germline, CDR1 MNHEY and CDR2 SMNVEV (reference sequence). Deletions cut 2 bases from V and 8 bases from J, with 12 bases between. There are 13 residues in the CDR3. The CDR3 sequence: CASSLGGRGEAFF. The CDR3 region has the DNA TGTGCCAGCAGTTTAGGGGGCCGAGGGGAAGCTTTCTTT.

CDR3 nucleotides: TGTGCCAGCAGCATGGACAGGGGCGGCACTGAAGCTTTCTTT. The encoded protein is CASSMDRGGTEAFF. The chain combines TRBV7-2 with TRBJ1-1; 9 bases fit TRBD1. CDR1 and CDR2 (germline): SGHTA, FQGNSA. V shed 5 bases and J 4 bases; nucleotides not matched to a gene: 5. The CDR3 has 14 amino acids.

The chain recombines TRBV9 with TRBJ1-2; D unresolved. The length of the CDR3 is 14 residues. The V gene lost 1 base and the J gene lost 1 base, with 8 bases spanning the gap. Germline V gene data show CDR1 as SGDLS and CDR2 as YYNGEE. CDR3 in amino acids: CASSVPTDNYGYTF. Written as DNA, the CDR3 is TGTGCCAGCAGCGTACCAACAGATAACTATGGCTACACCTTC. Together with reference TRBV9 and TRBJ1-2, the CDR3 gives the full variable domain: DSGVTQTPKHLITATGQRVTLRCSPRSGDLSVYWYQQSLDQGLQFLIQYYNGEERAKGNILERFSAQQFPDLHSELNLSSLELGDSALYFCASSVPTDNYGYTFGSGTRLTVV.

The chain carries TRBV30 and TRBJ1-2; TRBD1 agrees at 11 bases. The CDR3 extends over 14 amino acids. V trimming: 2 bases; J trimming: 4 bases; junction bases outside the gene matches: 3. Germline values: CDR1 GTSNPN, CDR2 SVGIG (reference sequence). The DNA for the CDR3 is TGTGCCTGGAGTCGGGACAGGGGGGGCTATGGCTACACCTTC. The encoded protein is CAWSRDRGGYGYTF. Supplemented by reference TRBV30 and TRBJ1-2, the full variable domain reads SQTIHQWPATLVQPVGSPLSLECTVEGTSNPNLYWYRQAAGRGLQLLFYSVGIGQISSEVPQNLSASRPQDRQFILSSKKLLLSDSGFYLCAWSRDRGGYGYTFGSGTRLTVV.

The chain joins TRBV4-2 to TRBJ1-4, with a possible D match to TRBD1 (5 bases). CDR1 and CDR2 (germline): LGHNA, YNFKEQ. V lost 2 bases to trimming and J lost 7 bases, with 17 bases between them. The CDR3 has 16 amino acids. CDR3 loop: CASSQPAGDLGEKLFF. The CDR3 region has the DNA TGTGCCAGCAGCCAACCGGCTGGGGACTTGGGTGAAAAACTGTTTTTT.

The chain employs TRBV2 and TRBJ1-1; D is uncertain. The CDR3 runs to 15 residues. The germline CDR1 and CDR2 sequences are SNHLY and FYNNEI. Trimming cost V 2 bases and J 8 bases, with 18 bases left between them. This CDR3 reads CASSESPQSGVEAFF. As DNA, the CDR3 is TGTGCCAGCAGTGAATCCCCACAAAGTGGAGTGGAAGCTTTCTTT.

The J gene is TRBJ1-1, the V gene TRBV7-9; D perhaps matches TRBD1 (5 bases). Germline assignment: CDR1 SEHNR and CDR2 FQNEAQ (reference sequence). V was clipped by 2 bases and J by 5 bases, with 18 bases between them. The CDR3 loop spans 16 amino acids. CDR3 sequence: CASSLSGLRRGTEAFF. CDR3 coding DNA: TGTGCCAGCAGCTTATCGGGACTCCGAAGGGGAACTGAAGCTTTCTTT.

V is TRBV28 and J is TRBJ1-3, with 9 bases identical to TRBD1. The V segment lost 4 bases and the J segment 7 bases; nucleotides outside the gene matches: 2. In germline, CDR1 is MDHEN, CDR2 SYDVKM. The CDR3 has 13 amino acids. The CDR3 DNA follows: TGTGCCAGCAGTTCCGGGACAGGGAACACCATATATTTT. Its protein is CASSSGTGNTIYF.

The chain couples TRBV5-4 to TRBJ2-3; 7 positions agree with TRBD2. With V trimmed by 4 bases and J by 3 bases, 2 bases remained unmatched. Germline CDR1 is SGHNT and CDR2 is YYREEE (reference sequence). The CDR3 contains 13 residues. CDR3 amino acids: CASSPLATDTQYF. The CDR3 nucleotides read TGTGCCAGCAGCCCACTAGCGACAGATACGCAGTATTTT. The variable domain in full, completed from reference TRBV5-4 and TRBJ2-3, reads ETGVTQSPTHLIKTRGQQVTLRCSSQSGHNTVSWYQQALGQGPQFIFQYYREEENGRGNFPPRFSGLQFPNYSSELNVNALELDDSALYLCASSPLATDTQYFGPGTRLTVL.

As regards this clone: The junction departs from the called germline gene at one end, perhaps through a read error. J is TRBJ1-5 and V is TRBV6-5, with 7 positions matching TRBD1. Germline values: CDR1 MNHEY, CDR2 SVGAGI. The CDR3 runs 16 residues. The CDR3 DNA sequence: TGTGCCAGCAGTTACTCATCCGGGGACAGCAGTCAGCCCCAGCATTTT. It yields the protein CASSYSSGDSSQPQHF.

This chain connects TRBV11-2 to TRBJ2-1, with unresolved D. V shed 1 base and J shed 3 bases, with 7 bases lying between them. CDR1 and CDR2 from the germline V gene are SGHAT and FQNNGV. The CDR3 consists of 14 residues. The CDR3 is CASSLATNYNEQFF. DNA of the CDR3: TGTGCCAGCAGCTTAGCAACAAACTACAATGAGCAGTTCTTC. The variable domain in full, with the rest retrieved from reference TRBV11-2 and TRBJ2-1, is EAGVAQSPRYKIIEKRQSVAFWCNPISGHATLYWYQQILGQGPKLLIQFQNNGVVDDSQLPKDRFSAERLKGVDSTLKIQPAKLEDSAVYLCASSLATNYNEQFFGPGTRLTVL.

V and J are TRBV30 and TRBJ2-3; 7 bases map to TRBD1. The CDR3 loop spans 15 amino acids. The trim removed 1 base at V and 0 bases at J, leaving 4 bases unmatched. CDR1 is GTSNPN, CDR2 SVGIG, per germline (reference sequence). CDR3 nucleotides: TGTGCCTGGAGTGGCGGACAGGAGAGCACAGATACGCAGTATTTT. Amino acid sequence: CAWSGGQESTDTQYF.

The V call is TRBV7-9, the J call TRBJ1-1, with D perhaps TRBD1 (5 bases). Germline CDR1 reads SEHNR; CDR2 reads FQNEAQ (reference sequence). The V and J ends lost 1 base and 5 bases respectively, with 17 bases between them. This CDR3 contains 16 residues. CDR3 DNA sequence: TGTGCCAGCAGCTTAGGCCCGGAGTGGGGGGGGACTGAAGCTTTCTTT. Its translation is CASSLGPEWGGTEAFF.

The J gene is TRBJ1-2, the V gene TRBV5-5; perhaps TRBD1 as D (6 bases). V was pared by 2 bases and J by 7 bases, with 12 bases between. This CDR3 is built from 13 residues. The germline gives CDR1 SGHKS, CDR2 YYEKEE (reference sequence). The CDR3 loop is CASSFGGLSGYTF. CDR3 nucleotide sequence: TGTGCCAGCAGCTTTGGGGGCCTCAGTGGCTACACCTTC.

V gene TRBV7-2 combines with J gene TRBJ2-5; TRBD1 might be the D (5 bases). The CDR3 loop spans 12 amino acids. Per germline, CDR1 SGHTA and CDR2 FQGNSA. The V end lost 7 bases, the J end lost 4 bases, and 10 bases lay between the germline ends. CDR3 amino acids: CASKEQGETQYF. Here the CDR3 DNA reads TGTGCCAGCAAGGAGCAGGGAGAGACCCAGTACTTC.

The V and J genes are TRBV5-1 and TRBJ1-5; D call uncertain. Trimming left V 0 bases short and J 0 bases short, with 13 bases between. CDR3 length: 17 amino acids. Germline V lookup: CDR1 SGHRS, CDR2 YFSETQ. Here the CDR3 reads CASSLVWPNYSNQPQHF. CDR3 nucleotides: TGCGCCAGCAGCTTGGTGTGGCCGAATTATAGCAATCAGCCCCAGCATTTT.

This chain connects TRBV14 to TRBJ1-1; D gene ambiguous. Germline V gene lookup returns CDR1 SGHDN and CDR2 FVKESK. V gave up 0 bases and J gave up 6 bases, with 8 bases separating them. The CDR3 loop spans 13 amino acids. The CDR3 DNA is TGTGCCAGCAGCCAAGATGTAAACTCTGAAGCTTTCTTT. This gives the protein CASSQDVNSEAFF.

This clone was recorded a few times. The chain links TRBV6-2 or TRBV6-3 to TRBJ1-2, with 9 bases lining up with TRBD1. Per the germline V gene, CDR1 is MNHEY and CDR2 is SVGEGT. This CDR3 comprises 15 residues. J was trimmed by 6 bases and V by 2 bases; bases with no gene match: 7. The CDR3 DNA is TGTGCCAGCAGTTACCGAGGGACAGGGACAAATGGCTACACCTTC. Encoded protein: CASSYRGTGTNGYTF.

In its sample, this clone was seen a few times. V is TRBV4-1 and J is TRBJ1-3; D might be TRBD1 (5 bases). Trimming removed 0 bases from V and 3 bases from J, with 9 bases in between. The CDR3 totals 15 residues. Germline-derived CDR1 and CDR2 are MGHRA and YSYEKL. The CDR3 bases are TGCGCCAGCAGCCAAGAGAGGAGGGGTGGAAACACCATATATTTT. Amino acid sequence: CASSQERRGGNTIYF.

The V call is TRBV4-2, the J call TRBJ1-1, with 7 bases matching TRBD1. Per the germline V gene, CDR1 is LGHNA and CDR2 is YNFKEQ. The CDR3 has 15 residues. V was pared by 5 bases and J by 6 bases, with 12 bases of the junction left unmatched. The CDR3 spells CASSDLTGQAPEAFF. The DNA of the CDR3 is TGTGCCAGCAGCGATCTAACCGGACAGGCCCCTGAAGCTTTCTTT.

The genes are TRBV29-1 and TRBJ1-1, with 7 bases identical to TRBD1. This CDR3 has 15 amino acids. Germline trimming cut 4 bases from V and 1 base from J; bases unmatched to any gene: 9. Germline V gene data show CDR1 as SQVTM and CDR2 as ANQGSEA. CDR3 sequence reads: CSVARGTAGNTEAFF. The CDR3 DNA reads TGCAGCGTTGCTCGGGGGACAGCAGGGAACACTGAAGCTTTCTTT. Full variable domain (missing parts from reference TRBV29-1 and TRBJ1-1): SAVISQKPSRDICQRGTSLTIQCQVDSQVTMMFWYRQQPGQSLTLIATANQGSEATYESGFVIDKFPISRPNLTFSTLTVSNMSPEDSSIYLCSVARGTAGNTEAFFGQGTRLTVV.